A single sample gave rise to the 32 T cell receptor beta chains below, sequenced in a study of control samples from healthy donors and cancer patients. The table came from immunoSEQ multiplex PCR; TCRdb's copy has only in-frame clones and leaves some out. Of 85,000 to 95,000 clones in the sample, roughly nine tenths were seen once. Sequenced material: blood. The receptor source for this set is a woman in her 70s in good health.

This chain joins TRBV29-1 and TRBJ1-2; D gene uncertain. Germline lookup yields CDR1 SQVTM and CDR2 ANQGSEA. The CDR3 contains 12 residues. V was shortened by 7 bases and J by 2 bases, with 11 bases between the two germline ends. CDR3 loop: CSASDGNYGYTF. The CDR3 DNA follows: TGCAGCGCCTCGGACGGAAACTATGGCTACACCTTC.

The chain carries TRBV2 and TRBJ1-1, with a possible D match to TRBD1 (5 bases). The CDR3 length is 14 residues. The ends were cut back, 3 bases at V and 5 bases at J, with 13 bases in the middle. CDR1 is SNHLY and CDR2 is FYNNEI in the germline V gene. CDR3 protein: CASSDSGVWTEAFF. The CDR3 region has the DNA TGTGCCAGCAGTGATTCGGGGGTCTGGACTGAAGCTTTCTTT.

This clone was counted only a few times. The rearrangement links TRBV5-1 to TRBJ2-3; D remains unclear. Trimming cost V 4 bases and J 2 bases, with 2 bases left between them. The CDR3 contains 11 residues. CDR1 and CDR2 (germline): SGHRS, YFSETQ. The CDR3 region has the DNA TGCGCCAGCAGCCTCACAGATACGCAGTATTTT. This gives the protein CASSLTDTQYF.

This rearrangement joins TRBV7-2 to TRBJ1-1, with D uncertain. The CDR3 has 13 residues. Deletions cut 4 bases from V and 2 bases from J, with 8 bases between. CDR1 and CDR2 from the germline V gene are SGHTA and FQGNSA. The CDR3 region has the DNA TGTGCCAGCAGCTCAACTTTTAACACTGAAGCTTTCTTT. It is translated as CASSSTFNTEAFF.

This sequence joins TRBV5-1 and TRBJ1-5; D call uncertain. Germline CDR1 is SGHRS and CDR2 is YFSETQ. This CDR3 region has 14 residues. V lost 0 bases to trimming and J lost 7 bases, with 11 bases between them. CDR3 bases: TGCGCCAGCAGCTTGGCGTCTGGGGTCCAGCCCCAGCATTTT. Translated, it gives CASSLASGVQPQHF.

This chain uses TRBV28 with TRBJ1-5, with D possibly matching TRBD1 (5 bases). CDR3 length equals 18 residues. Germline V gene sequence: CDR1 MDHEN, CDR2 SYDVKM. The V and J ends lost 1 base and 3 bases respectively, with 19 bases between them. CDR3 amino acids: CASSLSVGLGSNNQPQHF. The CDR3 nucleotides are TGTGCCAGCAGTTTATCGGTGGGACTAGGGTCGAACAATCAGCCCCAGCATTTT.

The V and J genes are TRBV15 and TRBJ2-1; 8 bases map to TRBD2. V was pared by 0 bases and J by 7 bases, with 17 bases of the junction left unmatched. Germline CDR1 LNHNV, CDR2 YYDKDF (reference sequence). This CDR3 contains 19 residues. DNA for the CDR3: TGTGCCACCAGCAGAGAACTCCCGGGGGGGCCCGTTAGGACGAATGAGCAGTTCTTC. Its protein is CATSRELPGGPVRTNEQFF. Full variable domain (rest looked up from reference TRBV15 and TRBJ2-1): DAMVIQNPRYQVTQFGKPVTLSCSQTLNHNVMYWYQQKSSQAPKLLFHYYDKDFNNEADTPDNFQSRRPNTSFCFLDIRSPGLGDTAMYLCATSRELPGGPVRTNEQFFGPGTRLTVL.

The chain recombines TRBV29-1 with TRBJ2-4; possible D gene TRBD1, 5 bases. CDR1 SQVTM and CDR2 ANQGSEA come from the germline V gene. The germline V and J ends were trimmed by 7 bases and 8 bases, with 12 bases remaining between them. This CDR3 contains 11 residues. The CDR3 coding sequence is TGCAGCGCAACACAGGACCACATTCAGTACTTC. Its protein product is CSATQDHIQYF.

The rearrangement joins TRBV5-1 to TRBJ1-1, with D uncertain. This CDR3 contains 14 residues. Germline loops: CDR1 SGHRS, CDR2 YFSETQ. The germline V and J ends were trimmed by 5 bases and 2 bases, with 13 bases remaining between them. The CDR3 DNA reads TGCGCCAGCAGACCGGCCGGGGTTAACACTGAAGCTTTCTTT. Amino acids: CASRPAGVNTEAFF.

This rearrangement joins TRBV11-2 to TRBJ2-1, with 9 bases that match TRBD2. CDR1 and CDR2 (germline): SGHAT, FQNNGV. The trim removed 3 bases at V and 0 bases at J, leaving 3 bases unmatched. The CDR3 runs 16 residues. The chain's CDR3 is CASSFTSGRSYNEQFF. CDR3 nucleotide sequence: TGTGCCAGCAGCTTCACTAGCGGGCGCTCCTACAATGAGCAGTTCTTC.

DNA for the CDR3: TGCGCCAGCAGCTCCTTGGGCCATACCTACGAGCAGTACTTC. This sequence encodes CASSSLGHTYEQYF. The V call is TRBV5-1, the J call TRBJ2-7, with no clear D. Germline CDR1 reads SGHRS; CDR2 reads YFSETQ. CDR3 length: 14 amino acids. With 3 bases removed from V and 2 bases from J, the gap between germline ends came to 12 bases.

The sample holds one count of this clone. V gene TRBV29-1 combines with J gene TRBJ1-1, with D possibly being TRBD1 (5 bases). V lost 7 bases to trimming and J lost 7 bases, with 10 bases between them. Germline assignment: CDR1 SQVTM and CDR2 ANQGSEA. The CDR3 extends over 10 amino acids. The CDR3 bases are TGCAGCGCCCAGACAGTTGAAGCTTTCTTT. Its translation is CSAQTVEAFF.

This clone was observed a handful of times. This chain connects TRBV5-1 to TRBJ2-2; 9 bases align to TRBD2. The CDR3 covers 14 residues. With 7 bases clipped from V and 5 bases from J, the junction kept 6 bases outside the gene matches. From germline, CDR1 is SGHRS and CDR2 YFSETQ. The CDR3 region has the DNA TGCGCCAGCCGTCCGGGACTAGCAACCGGGGAGCTGTTTTTT. As protein: CASRPGLATGELFF.

This chain joins TRBV15 and TRBJ2-5, with 7 bases aligning to TRBD2. CDR1 is LNHNV, CDR2 YYDKDF, per germline (reference sequence). The CDR3 spans 15 residues. After removal of 1 base from V and 3 bases from J, the junction contained 5 bases not matched to a gene. This chain's CDR3 is CATSRGSGLKETQYF. The CDR3 DNA reads TGTGCCACCAGCAGAGGTAGCGGGCTGAAAGAGACCCAGTACTTC.

The rearrangement links TRBV5-1 to TRBJ2-1; 9 nucleotides agree with TRBD2. The CDR3 is 16 residues long. Unmatched junction bases numbered 6, after V lost 5 bases and J lost 0 bases. Germline V gene data show CDR1 as SGHRS and CDR2 as YFSETQ. The CDR3 spells CASSSYSGSSYNEQFF. The CDR3 nucleotides are TGCGCCAGCAGTTCATATAGCGGGAGCTCCTACAATGAGCAGTTCTTC.

The chain is built from TRBV2 and TRBJ2-7; perhaps TRBD1 as D (6 bases). The germline V gene encodes CDR1 SNHLY and CDR2 FYNNEI. Trimming took 6 bases from V and 7 from J, leaving 13 bases between them. This CDR3 region has 12 residues. The DNA of the CDR3 is TGTGCCAGCAGACCAGGGGCGGAGGAGCAGTACTTC. Translating it yields CASRPGAEEQYF.

The rearrangement uses TRBV19 and TRBJ2-4, with TRBD1 identical over 7 bases. The V gene end was trimmed by 6 bases and the J gene end by 9 bases; junction bases not matched to a gene: 11. CDR3 size: 14 residues. Germline CDR1 LNHDA, CDR2 SQIVND (reference sequence). CDR3 coding DNA: TGTGCCAGTAGCACACCGGGACAGACCAGCATTCAGTACTTC. Translation: CASSTPGQTSIQYF.

The count of this clone is one. The chain recombines TRBV2 with TRBJ1-3; 8 bases fit TRBD1. This CDR3 has 15 amino acids. CDR1 and CDR2 (germline): SNHLY, FYNNEI. Unmatched junction bases numbered 4, after V lost 4 bases and J lost 2 bases. The CDR3: CASSVGRGPGNTIYF. In nucleotides, the CDR3 is TGTGCCAGCAGTGTCGGCAGGGGGCCTGGAAACACCATATATTTT.

V is TRBV7-2 and J is TRBJ2-5; 9 bases agree with TRBD2. The CDR3 runs 18 residues. Germline V gives CDR1 SGHTA, CDR2 FQGNSA. V was clipped by 0 bases and J by 2 bases; unmatched bases: 10. In nucleotides, the CDR3 is TGTGCCAGCAGCTTAGCCCCCCTGGGTAGCGGGAGACAAGAGACCCAGTACTTC. It encodes CASSLAPLGSGRQETQYF.

V is TRBV9 and J is TRBJ2-7; D call uncertain. The length of the CDR3 is 15 residues. Trimming removed 0 bases from V and 5 bases from J, with 15 bases in between. In germline, CDR1 is SGDLS, CDR2 YYNGEE. CDR3 sequence reads: CASSVVGGKDDEQYF. Written as DNA, the CDR3 is TGTGCCAGCAGCGTAGTGGGCGGAAAAGACGACGAGCAGTACTTC.

The J gene is TRBJ2-1, the V gene TRBV9, with 9 positions matching TRBD2. Per the germline V gene, CDR1 is SGDLS and CDR2 is YYNGEE. The V gene end was trimmed by 1 base and the J gene end by 4 bases; junction bases not matched to a gene: 3. The CDR3 consists of 15 residues. The CDR3 nucleotides are TGTGCCAGCAGCGTAACTAGCGGGCGGTACAATGAGCAGTTCTTC. This gives the protein CASSVTSGRYNEQFF. The full variable domain, with the rest looked up from reference TRBV9 and TRBJ2-1, is DSGVTQTPKHLITATGQRVTLRCSPRSGDLSVYWYQQSLDQGLQFLIQYYNGEERAKGNILERFSAQQFPDLHSELNLSSLELGDSALYFCASSVTSGRYNEQFFGPGTRLTVL.

The chain has TRBV5-4 and TRBJ1-4; 9 bases map to TRBD1. The CDR3 runs 15 residues. CDR1 and CDR2 from the germline V gene are SGHNT and YYREEE (reference sequence). J gave up 8 bases and V 3 bases, and 8 bases lay outside the gene matches. CDR3 amino acids: CASSSTQGAVEKLFF. In DNA form, the CDR3 reads TGTGCCAGCAGCTCGACACAGGGGGCTGTAGAAAAACTGTTTTTT.

This chain links TRBV15 with TRBJ2-2, with 11 bases matching TRBD2. The junction had 5 bases not matched to a gene; V was cut back by 1 base and J by 7 bases. The CDR3 is 16 residues long. Looked up from germline, CDR1 is LNHNV and CDR2 is YYDKDF (reference sequence). The CDR3: CATSRVIAGGVGELFF. The CDR3 DNA is TGTGCCACCAGCAGAGTTATAGCGGGAGGGGTCGGGGAGCTGTTTTTT.

This chain joins TRBV20-1 and TRBJ1-1; no definite D call. This CDR3 is built from 11 residues. Germline CDR1 reads DFQATT; CDR2 reads SNEGSKA (reference sequence). Trimming removed 0 bases at V and 8 bases at J, with 7 bases between. In nucleotides, the CDR3 is TGCAGTGCTAGAGATATTGTCGAAGCTTTCTTT. Residues: CSARDIVEAFF.

CDR3 sequence: CAISEDRYNQPQHF. The DNA for the CDR3 is TGTGCCATCAGTGAAGACAGGTACAATCAGCCCCAGCATTTT. The gene calls are TRBV10-3 and TRBJ1-5; possibly TRBD1 for D (6 bases). The CDR3 spans 14 residues. V was clipped by 3 bases and J by 3 bases, with 9 bases between them. Germline CDR1 ENHRY, CDR2 SYGVKD.

The gene calls are TRBV7-9 and TRBJ2-1; 16 nucleotides line up with TRBD2. Germline CDR1 is SEHNR and CDR2 is FQNEAQ (reference sequence). The CDR3 runs to 14 residues. Trimming took 5 bases from V and 12 from J; bases not matched to a gene: 4. The CDR3 DNA follows: TGTGCCAGCAGCCCAGGGACTAGCGGGAGGGTGCAGTTCTTC. It is translated as CASSPGTSGRVQFF.

V gene TRBV5-1 combines with J gene TRBJ2-3; D is unresolved. This CDR3 comprises 13 residues. CDR1 is SGHRS, CDR2 YFSETQ, per germline. Trimming pared 4 bases from V and 4 bases from J, leaving 10 bases between. CDR3 residues: CASSPIGPDTQYF. The CDR3 nucleotides read TGCGCCAGCAGCCCAATCGGTCCAGATACGCAGTATTTT.

The chain carries TRBV7-9 and TRBJ1-1; no firm D call. The CDR3 has 12 amino acids. The germline gives CDR1 SEHNR, CDR2 FQNEAQ (reference sequence). V was clipped by 2 bases and J by 3 bases, with 4 bases between them. The CDR3: CASSLSYTEAFF. CDR3 DNA sequence: TGTGCCAGCAGCTTATCTTACACTGAAGCTTTCTTT. The whole variable domain, remainder taken from reference TRBV7-9 and TRBJ1-1, is DTGVSQNPRHKITKRGQNVTFRCDPISEHNRLYWYRQTLGQGPEFLTYFQNEAQLEKSRLLSDRFSAERPKGSFSTLEIQRTEQGDSAMYLCASSLSYTEAFFGQGTRLTVV.

The chain links TRBV4-3 to TRBJ2-3, with D perhaps TRBD2 (6 bases). Between the trimmed V and J ends, which lost 1 base and 6 bases, there was a span of 8 bases. CDR3 length: 13 amino acids. Per the germline V gene, CDR1 is LGHNA and CDR2 is YSLEER. The CDR3, as DNA: TGCGCCAGCAGCCAAGGCCGGGAGGATACGCAGTATTTT. It yields the protein CASSQGREDTQYF.

The V call is TRBV30, the J call TRBJ2-3; unclear D gene. The V end was cut by 1 base, the J end by 5 bases, with 10 bases between. This CDR3 is 13 amino acids long. CDR1 and CDR2 (germline): GTSNPN, SVGIG (reference sequence). The CDR3 spells CAWSGGMGDTQYF. CDR3 nucleotides: TGTGCCTGGAGTGGGGGAATGGGAGATACGCAGTATTTT.

The chain couples TRBV7-3 to TRBJ1-2, with TRBD1 identical over 9 bases. The ends lost 4 bases at V and 6 bases at J; junction bases unmatched: 3. Germline V lookup: CDR1 SGHTA, CDR2 FQGTGA. The CDR3 has 13 residues. CDR3 loop: CASSSRTGDGYTF. DNA for the CDR3: TGTGCCAGCAGCTCCCGGACAGGGGATGGCTACACCTTC.

The V gene is TRBV30, the J gene TRBJ1-3, with 8 bases aligning to TRBD1. V lost 0 bases and J lost 2; bases outside the gene matches: 6. CDR1 is GTSNPN and CDR2 is SVGIG in the germline V gene (reference sequence). This CDR3 has 16 residues. The CDR3 region has the DNA TGTGCCTGGAGTGTCCCTGGGACAGGCACTGGAAACACCATATATTTT. Translation: CAWSVPGTGTGNTIYF.